A single sample gave rise to the 5 T cell receptor beta chains below, sequenced in a study of blood T cell repertoires in COVID-19. The repertoire was sequenced with immunoSEQ multiplex PCR; TCRdb's copy has only in-frame clones and lacks some. The repertoire consists of tens of thousands of clones, with roughly 82% occurring once and the leading ten covering about an eighth. Input material: peripheral blood. Receptor source: a woman older than 75 with acute or convalescent COVID-19.

The J gene is TRBJ2-2, the V gene TRBV25-1, with a weak D call TRBD1 (6 bases). The V and J ends lost 7 bases and 3 bases respectively, with 15 bases between them. The germline V gene has CDR1 MGHDK and CDR2 SYGVNS. The CDR3 consists of 15 residues. This CDR3 reads CASKGQGRDTGELFF. CDR3 nucleotide sequence: TGTGCCAGCAAGGGGCAGGGGCGAGACACCGGGGAGCTGTTTTTT.

The rearrangement uses TRBV14 and TRBJ1-1, with a weak D call TRBD1 (5 bases). The CDR3 runs 14 residues. Trimming removed 1 base at V and 4 bases at J, with 10 bases between. Germline lookup yields CDR1 SGHDN and CDR2 FVKESK. The DNA of the CDR3 is TGTGCCAGCAGCCAAGTGTACGGGGGCACTGAAGCTTTCTTT. Its protein is CASSQVYGGTEAFF.

V usage is TRBV6-2 or TRBV6-3 and J usage is TRBJ2-1, with TRBD2 matching over 7 bases. The CDR3 is made up of 14 amino acids. J was trimmed by 1 base and V by 4 bases; bases with no gene match: 1. Germline CDR1 is MNHEY and CDR2 is SVGEGT. CDR3 bases: TGTGCCAGCAGTTTCGGGAGGTCCTACAATGAGCAGTTCTTC. As protein: CASSFGRSYNEQFF.

J is TRBJ2-1 and V is TRBV6-2 or TRBV6-3, with D perhaps matching TRBD1 (5 bases). CDR3 length: 14 residues. CDR1 is MNHEY, CDR2 SVGEGT, per germline. The V gene lost 2 bases and the J gene lost 9 bases, with 14 bases spanning the gap. The CDR3 spells CASSYGAQGGEQFF. CDR3 coding DNA: TGTGCCAGCAGTTACGGGGCCCAGGGTGGTGAGCAGTTCTTC.

This chain uses TRBV5-1 with TRBJ2-1; TRBD2 matches 8 bases. The CDR3 extends over 14 amino acids. V gave up 6 bases and J gave up 6 bases; unmatched junction bases: 8. Germline loops: CDR1 SGHRS, CDR2 YFSETQ. CDR3 DNA sequence: TGCGCCAGCAACCGAGCGGGAGAGGGCAATGAGCAGTTCTTC. Amino acids: CASNRAGEGNEQFF.